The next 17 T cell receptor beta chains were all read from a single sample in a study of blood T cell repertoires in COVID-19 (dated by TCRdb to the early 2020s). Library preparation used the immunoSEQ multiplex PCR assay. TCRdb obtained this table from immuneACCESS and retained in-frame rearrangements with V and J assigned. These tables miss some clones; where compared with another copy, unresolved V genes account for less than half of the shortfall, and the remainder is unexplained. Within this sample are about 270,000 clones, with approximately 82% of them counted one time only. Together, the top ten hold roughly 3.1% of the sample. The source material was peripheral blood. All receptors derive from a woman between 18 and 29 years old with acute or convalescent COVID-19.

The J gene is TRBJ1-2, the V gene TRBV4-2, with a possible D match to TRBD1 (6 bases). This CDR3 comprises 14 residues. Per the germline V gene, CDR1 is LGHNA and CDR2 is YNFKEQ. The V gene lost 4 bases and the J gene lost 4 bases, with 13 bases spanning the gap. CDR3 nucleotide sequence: TGTGCCAGCAGCCTTCCTGACAGGCCCTATGGCTACACCTTC. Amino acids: CASSLPDRPYGYTF.

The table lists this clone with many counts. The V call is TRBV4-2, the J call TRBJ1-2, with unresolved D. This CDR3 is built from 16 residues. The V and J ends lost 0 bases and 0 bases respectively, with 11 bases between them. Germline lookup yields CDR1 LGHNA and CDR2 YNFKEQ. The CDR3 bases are TGTGCCAGCAGCCAAGATAATAGCGGAACTAACTATGGCTACACCTTC. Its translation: CASSQDNSGTNYGYTF.

The CDR3 nucleotides read TGCGCCAGCAGCCCAATCCTGGGACAGGGGGCTGGAAACACCATATATTTT. The encoded protein is CASSPILGQGAGNTIYF. V gene TRBV5-1 combines with J gene TRBJ1-3; 11 positions agree with TRBD1. The CDR3 sequence is 17 residues long. CDR1 is SGHRS, CDR2 YFSETQ, per germline. The V and J ends lost 4 bases and 2 bases, in that order; junction bases with no gene match: 8.

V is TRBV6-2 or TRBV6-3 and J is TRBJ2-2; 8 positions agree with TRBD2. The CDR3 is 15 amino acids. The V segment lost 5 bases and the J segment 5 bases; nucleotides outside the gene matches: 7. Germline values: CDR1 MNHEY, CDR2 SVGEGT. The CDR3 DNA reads TGTGCCAGCAGTCCGAGCGGGAGCGGTACCGGGGAGCTGTTTTTT. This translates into CASSPSGSGTGELFF.

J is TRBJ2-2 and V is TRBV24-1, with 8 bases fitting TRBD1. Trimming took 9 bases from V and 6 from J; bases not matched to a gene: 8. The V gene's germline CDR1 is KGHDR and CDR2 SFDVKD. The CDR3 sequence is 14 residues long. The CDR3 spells CATGQGTWSGELFF. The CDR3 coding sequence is TGTGCCACCGGACAGGGTACATGGTCCGGGGAGCTGTTTTTT.

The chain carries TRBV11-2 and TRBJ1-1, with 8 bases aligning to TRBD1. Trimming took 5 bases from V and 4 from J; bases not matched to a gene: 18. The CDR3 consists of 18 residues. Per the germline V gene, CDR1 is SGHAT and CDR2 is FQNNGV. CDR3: CASSPRTYQDREVTEAFF. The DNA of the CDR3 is TGTGCCAGCAGCCCAAGGACCTACCAGGACAGGGAGGTCACTGAAGCTTTCTTT.

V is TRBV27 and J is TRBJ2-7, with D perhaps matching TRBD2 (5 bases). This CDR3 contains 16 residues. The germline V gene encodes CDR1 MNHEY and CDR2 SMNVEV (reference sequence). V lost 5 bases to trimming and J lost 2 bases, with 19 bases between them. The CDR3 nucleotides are TGTGCCAGCAGTCTGCGGATTAGCGAGCTAGCCTACGAGCAGTACTTC. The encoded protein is CASSLRISELAYEQYF.

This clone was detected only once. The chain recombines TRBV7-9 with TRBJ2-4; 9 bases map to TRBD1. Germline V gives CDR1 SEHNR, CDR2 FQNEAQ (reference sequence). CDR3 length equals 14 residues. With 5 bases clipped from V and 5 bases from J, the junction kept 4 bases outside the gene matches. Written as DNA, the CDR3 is TGTGCCAGCAGCCCCCGACAGGGGGAAAACATTCAGTACTTC. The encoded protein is CASSPRQGENIQYF.

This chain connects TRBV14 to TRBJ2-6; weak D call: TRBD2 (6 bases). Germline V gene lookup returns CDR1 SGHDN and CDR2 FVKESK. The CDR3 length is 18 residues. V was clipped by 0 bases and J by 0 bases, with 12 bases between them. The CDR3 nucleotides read TGTGCCAGCAGCCAAGATTGGGACTTCTACTCTGGGGCCAACGTCCTGACTTTC. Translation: CASSQDWDFYSGANVLTF.

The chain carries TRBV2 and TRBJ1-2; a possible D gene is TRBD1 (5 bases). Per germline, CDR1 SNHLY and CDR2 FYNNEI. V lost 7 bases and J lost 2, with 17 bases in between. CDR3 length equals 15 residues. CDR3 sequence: CASNGPPGSNYGYTF. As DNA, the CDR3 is TGTGCCAGCAACGGGCCCCCAGGGTCAAACTATGGCTACACCTTC.

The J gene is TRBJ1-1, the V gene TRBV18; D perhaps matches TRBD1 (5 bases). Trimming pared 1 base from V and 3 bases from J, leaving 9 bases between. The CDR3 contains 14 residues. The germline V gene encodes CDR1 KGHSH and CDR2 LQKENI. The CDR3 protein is CASSPQEGDTEAFF. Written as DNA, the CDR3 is TGTGCCAGCTCACCACAGGAAGGGGACACTGAAGCTTTCTTT.

The CDR3 nucleotides read TGTGCCAGCAGCTTAGGTGGGGGGTACGAGCAGTACTTC. This sequence encodes CASSLGGGYEQYF. The gene calls are TRBV7-8 and TRBJ2-7; tentatively, D is TRBD2 (6 bases). With 1 base removed from V and 4 bases from J, the gap between germline ends came to 8 bases. The CDR3 runs to 13 residues. Germline loops: CDR1 SGHVS, CDR2 FQNEAQ.

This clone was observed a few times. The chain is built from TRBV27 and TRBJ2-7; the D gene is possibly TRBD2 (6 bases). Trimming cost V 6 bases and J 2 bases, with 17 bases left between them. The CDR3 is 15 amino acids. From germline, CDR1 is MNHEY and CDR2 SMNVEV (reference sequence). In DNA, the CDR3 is TGTGCCAGCAGATTAACCCGGGACTTGACCTACGAGCAGTACTTC. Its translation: CASRLTRDLTYEQYF.

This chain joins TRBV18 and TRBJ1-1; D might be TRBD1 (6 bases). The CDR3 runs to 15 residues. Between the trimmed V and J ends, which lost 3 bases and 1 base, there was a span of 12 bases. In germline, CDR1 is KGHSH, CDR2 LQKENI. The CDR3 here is CASSPAGTKNTEAFF. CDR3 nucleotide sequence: TGTGCCAGCTCACCCGCCGGGACAAAGAACACTGAAGCTTTCTTT.

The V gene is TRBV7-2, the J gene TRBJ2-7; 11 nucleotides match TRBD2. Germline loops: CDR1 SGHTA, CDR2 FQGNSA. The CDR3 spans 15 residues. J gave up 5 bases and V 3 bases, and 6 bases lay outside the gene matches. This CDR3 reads CASSFPGLAENEQYF. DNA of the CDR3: TGTGCCAGCAGCTTCCCGGGACTAGCGGAGAACGAGCAGTACTTC.

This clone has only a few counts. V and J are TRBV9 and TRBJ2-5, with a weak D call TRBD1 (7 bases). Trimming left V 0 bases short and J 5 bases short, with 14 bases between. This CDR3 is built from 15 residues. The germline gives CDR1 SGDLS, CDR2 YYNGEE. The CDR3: CASSVGPSGGETQYF. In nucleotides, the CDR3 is TGTGCCAGCAGCGTAGGCCCCTCAGGGGGGGAGACCCAGTACTTC. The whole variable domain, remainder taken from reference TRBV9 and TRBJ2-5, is DSGVTQTPKHLITATGQRVTLRCSPRSGDLSVYWYQQSLDQGLQFLIQYYNGEERAKGNILERFSAQQFPDLHSELNLSSLELGDSALYFCASSVGPSGGETQYFGPGTRLLVL.

CDR3 coding DNA: TGTGCCAGCAGCCCCCGTGCGGGGGGGACCGGGGAGCTGTTTTTT. Translated: CASSPRAGGTGELFF. The chain carries TRBV7-9 and TRBJ2-2; 9 nucleotides match TRBD2. CDR3 length: 15 residues. Germline CDR1 is SEHNR and CDR2 is FQNEAQ (reference sequence). J lost 5 bases, V lost 5 bases, and 6 bases had no gene match.